This TCR beta chain came from a study of blood T cell repertoires in COVID-19. Germline CDR1 LNHDA, CDR2 SQIVND (reference sequence). V lost 7 bases to trimming and J lost 3 bases; unmatched junction nucleotides: 13. The CDR3 is made up of 17 amino acids. Per the study methods: For nucleated cells, counts were estimated from reference gene primer amplification. Clones were read by immunoSEQ multiplex PCR, and TCRdb kept only the in-frame ones, dropping some. That table supplies the V and J calls and clone size; D and trimming were determined from the DNA. The sample has tens of thousands of clones; 90% are singletons.

Sequenced sample: peripheral blood. The chain uses TRBV19 and TRBJ1-3; 9 bases are a match to TRBD1. The source of this sequence is a man aged 40-50 years with acute or convalescent COVID-19. DNA for the CDR3: TGTGCCAGTACCGATCCGACAGGGGGTCGTCTTGGAAACACCATATATTTT. It yields the protein CASTDPTGGRLGNTIYF.